There are a few counts of the clone carrying this T cell receptor beta chain. The junction differs from germline at one of its ends, possibly a read error. The sample belongs to a study of tumor and adjacent non-tumor tissue in lung cancer. Germline V lookup: CDR1 SGHNT, CDR2 YENEEA. This CDR3 spans 15 amino acids. TCRbeta libraries were built with three rounds of nested PCR, modified from ARM-PCR. TCRdb ran MiXCR on the multiplex PCR reads and lists one entry per CDR3 protein. The sample carries 120,000 or so distinct CDR3 sequences, about 66% recorded once. This sample's RNA came from whole unsorted tissue.

The sequenced material came from lung tumor tissue. The receptor was isolated from a man aged 30 to 39 with non-small cell lung cancer. The chain combines TRBV11-3 with TRBJ2-3; 9 bases fit TRBD2. CDR3: CASSSGTSSTDRQYF. The CDR3 DNA sequence: TGTGCCAGCAGCTCCGGGACTAGCAGCACAGATAGGCAGTATTTT.